The source of this T cell receptor beta chain is a study of metastatic and nonmetastatic thyroid tumors. Overall study context: Patients with malignant and benign thyroid disease provided blood and tumor or nodule tissue, whose repertoires were compared. Study-level points and caveats: Patients with malignant thyroid tumors reportedly had significantly higher TCR beta diversity than those with benign nodules, in blood and tumor.

Thyroid surgery took place with no prior treatment in any patient. Original processing notes: Variation in CDR3 across clinicopathological groups served as the basis for constructing a distant-metastasis classifier in papillary thyroid cancer. From the PCR reads, TCRdb re-called clones with MiXCR. The V and J calls and clone size are TCRdb's, not the authors'. Here the sample spans 40,000 or so clones, less than 60% being singletons. This CDR3 spans 15 amino acids. From germline, CDR1 is MNHNS and CDR2 SASEGT. With V trimmed by 6 bases and J by 7 bases, 11 bases remained unmatched. Of note for this clone: The target antigen is unknown.

V usage is TRBV6-1 and J usage is TRBJ2-2; 7 bases are shared with TRBD2. The receptor comes from a male donor with papillary thyroid cancer or a benign thyroid nodule (not recorded which). Some clones in this sample may be carry-over from other donors' samples. The sequencing input was tumor tissue. The chain's CDR3 is CASRWTSRSIGELFF. In DNA form, the CDR3 reads TGTGCCAGCAGGTGGACTAGTAGGAGCATCGGGGAGCTGTTTTTT.